This T cell receptor beta chain is drawn from a study of blood T cell repertoires in COVID-19. In the study overall: Samples taken during acute and convalescent COVID-19 were collected in the United States, Italy and Spain.

V lost 4 bases, J lost 0 bases, and 10 bases stayed unmatched. The length of the CDR3 is 18 residues. The V gene's germline CDR1 is KGHDR and CDR2 SFDVKD. Measured with immunoSEQ multiplex PCR; TCRdb has only the in-frame clones, and not every one. The table has under 300,000 clones, about nine tenths seen once. Sequencing used PBMCs or T cells enriched from blood (not recorded which). The chain combines TRBV24-1 with TRBJ1-3; 8 nucleotides line up with TRBD1. This TCR was recovered from a woman aged 18-29 years who had recovered from COVID-19. CDR3 region: CATSDPPTGDCSGNTIYF. The DNA of the CDR3 is TGTGCCACCAGTGACCCCCCGACAGGGGATTGCTCTGGAAACACCATATATTTT.